Here is one TCR beta chain with its context. The source of the sample is a study of blood T cell repertoires in COVID-19. The CDR3 spans 16 residues. J gave up 3 bases and V 3 bases, and 5 bases lay outside the gene matches. Germline CDR1 is SGDLS and CDR2 is YYNGEE. The method was immunoSEQ multiplex PCR; TCRdb's version includes in-frame clones alone and lacks a portion of them. The data contain approximately 250,000 clones, 70% to 90% of them seen just once; the ten biggest clones take up about 2.2%. Sequencing was performed on peripheral blood. The gene calls are TRBV9 and TRBJ2-3; 12 nucleotides align to TRBD2. The source of this sequence is a man aged 30 to 45 who had recovered from COVID-19. DNA of the CDR3: TGTGCCAGCAGCGGCCTAGCGGGGGGGCGTACAGATACGCAGTATTTT. Residues: CASSGLAGGRTDTQYF.